This TCR beta chain is drawn from a study of identical twins. A universal primer site was incorporated via template switching, and the cDNA contained unique molecular identifiers. TCRdb itself ran the 5' RACE reads through MiXCR, one entry per CDR3 protein. In the table there are 550,000 to 700,000 distinct CDR3 sequences, 21% of which are singletons. The germline CDR1 and CDR2 sequences are SGHRS and YFSETQ. V dropped 0 bases and J dropped 7 bases, with 10 bases sitting between them. The CDR3 sequence is 13 residues long. This clonotype has only a few counts. This same sample was also part of a study on T cells expressing NK-cell markers. This second report adds: Sorting was limited to alpha-beta TCR-expressing T cells with an anti-gamma-delta TCR antibody in several experiments.

V and J are TRBV5-1 and TRBJ1-2; D might be TRBD1 (6 bases). The source material was PBMCs. The TCR was taken from a woman under 30 in good health. The CDR3 nucleotides read TGCGCCAGCAGCTTGGACAGGGTGGCTGGCTACACCTTC. This gives the protein CASSLDRVAGYTF. Full variable domain (outside the CDR3, taken from reference TRBV5-1 and TRBJ1-2): KAGVTQTPRYLIKTRGQQVTLSCSPISGHRSVSWYQQTPGQGLQFLFEYFSETQRNKGNFPGRFSGRQFSNSRSEMNVSTLELGDSALYLCASSLDRVAGYTFGSGTRLTVV.